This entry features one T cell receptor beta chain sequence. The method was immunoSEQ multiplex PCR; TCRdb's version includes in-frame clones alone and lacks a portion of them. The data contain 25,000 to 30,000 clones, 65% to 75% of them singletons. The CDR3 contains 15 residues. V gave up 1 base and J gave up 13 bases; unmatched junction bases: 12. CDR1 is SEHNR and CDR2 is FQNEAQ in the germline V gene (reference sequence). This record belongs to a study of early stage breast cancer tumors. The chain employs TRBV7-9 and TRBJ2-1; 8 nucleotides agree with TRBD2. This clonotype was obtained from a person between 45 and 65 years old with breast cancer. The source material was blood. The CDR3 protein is CASSLDNPAGVTQFF. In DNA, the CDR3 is TGTGCCAGCAGCTTAGACAATCCAGCGGGAGTGACCCAGTTCTTC.